One sample yielded the 30 T cell receptor beta chains listed below, sequenced in a study of shared clonotypes between healthy human individuals. Method: immunoSEQ multiplex PCR; TCRdb's copy keeps in-frame clones and lacks some. The sample records 400,000 to 600,000 clones, around 75% being singletons. Input material: PBMCs. These receptors all come from a middle-aged woman in good health. Some clones in this sample may be carry-over from other donors' samples.

The chain carries TRBV25-1 and TRBJ1-1, with a tentative D call TRBD1 (6 bases). The CDR3 runs to 17 residues. Germline V CDR1 and CDR2: MGHDK, SYGVNS. Trimming stripped 2 bases from V and 5 bases from J, with 21 bases between. The CDR3 sequence: CASSETGRGNWETEAFF. CDR3 nucleotide sequence: TGTGCCAGCAGTGAAACAGGGAGGGGAAATTGGGAGACTGAAGCTTTCTTT.

The chain links TRBV30 to TRBJ2-1, with TRBD2 matching over 8 bases. Trimming took 4 bases from V and 2 from J; bases not matched to a gene: 4. Germline-derived CDR1 and CDR2 are GTSNPN and SVGIG (reference sequence). This CDR3 contains 14 residues. DNA for the CDR3: TGTGCCTGGACGGGAGGGCTGGCCTACAATGAGCAGTTCTTC. It is translated as CAWTGGLAYNEQFF. Using reference TRBV30 and TRBJ2-1 for the parts outside the CDR3, the full variable domain is SQTIHQWPATLVQPVGSPLSLECTVEGTSNPNLYWYRQAAGRGLQLLFYSVGIGQISSEVPQNLSASRPQDRQFILSSKKLLLSDSGFYLCAWTGGLAYNEQFFGPGTRLTVL.

This sequence joins TRBV6-4 and TRBJ2-2; no definite D call. The length of the CDR3 is 17 residues. CDR1 is MRHNA and CDR2 is SNTAGT in the germline V gene. With 3 bases removed from V and 0 bases from J, the gap between germline ends came to 14 bases. The CDR3 DNA sequence: TGTGCCAGCAGTGAAGGGATCGGCGCCGCGAACACCGGGGAGCTGTTTTTT. Protein sequence: CASSEGIGAANTGELFF.

The rearrangement joins TRBV2 to TRBJ2-3; 8 bases are shared with TRBD2. The CDR3 extends over 14 amino acids. Germline CDR1 is SNHLY and CDR2 is FYNNEI. J was trimmed by 7 bases and V by 2 bases; bases with no gene match: 5. DNA of the CDR3: TGTGCCAGCAGTGAATTTGTTAGCGGGAATACGCAGTATTTT. As protein: CASSEFVSGNTQYF.

This clone was detected ten times or more. The V call is TRBV6-1, the J call TRBJ1-5; D is unresolved. With 6 bases removed from V and 1 base from J, the gap between germline ends came to 10 bases. CDR1 is MNHNS, CDR2 SASEGT, per germline. There are 14 residues in the CDR3. The CDR3 here is CASSPDASNQPQHF. The CDR3 DNA is TGTGCCAGCAGCCCGGACGCCAGCAATCAGCCCCAGCATTTT.

This rearrangement joins TRBV6-5 to TRBJ2-7; TRBD1 agrees at 9 bases. CDR1 is MNHEY, CDR2 SVGAGI, per germline. Trimming took 2 bases from V and 6 from J; bases not matched to a gene: 2. CDR3 size: 13 residues. The CDR3 sequence: CASSYGTGIEQYF. CDR3 coding DNA: TGTGCCAGCAGTTACGGGACAGGGATCGAGCAGTACTTC.

The sample holds one count of this clone. This chain links TRBV4-3 with TRBJ1-3; no clear D gene. Trimming took off 0 bases at V and 7 bases at J, with 13 bases between the two ends. The CDR3 contains 15 residues. Germline CDR1 LGHNA, CDR2 YSLEER. CDR3 protein: CASSQDWTGSNTIYF. CDR3 nucleotide sequence: TGCGCCAGCAGCCAAGATTGGACGGGGTCGAACACCATATATTTT.

CDR3 nucleotide sequence: TGTGCCAGTAGTATGAAGGGGGCGGCTCAGCCCCAGCATTTT. Protein: CASSMKGAAQPQHF. The chain joins TRBV19 to TRBJ1-5; 7 bases align to TRBD1. V was pared by 3 bases and J by 6 bases, with 5 bases of the junction left unmatched. CDR3 length: 14 amino acids. Germline CDR1 reads LNHDA; CDR2 reads SQIVND (reference sequence).

The CDR3 loop is CASSVGQGNTIYF. CDR3 DNA sequence: TGTGCCAGCAGCGTCGGACAGGGAAACACCATATATTTT. The chain carries TRBV9 and TRBJ1-3; a weak D match, TRBD1 (6 bases). CDR1 and CDR2 (germline): SGDLS, YYNGEE. Between the trimmed V and J ends, which lost 2 bases and 4 bases, there was a span of 7 bases. The CDR3 loop spans 13 amino acids.

About this clone itself: At the DNA level, this CDR3 is encoded by other sequences in the same sample as well. This chain links TRBV5-4 with TRBJ2-5; maybe TRBD1 (5 bases). The V end was cut by 0 bases, the J end by 2 bases, with 5 bases between. This CDR3 has 13 amino acids. CDR1 SGHNT and CDR2 YYREEE come from the germline V gene (reference sequence). CDR3 nucleotide sequence: TGTGCCAGCAGCTTGGGACAGCAAGAGACCCAGTACTTC. It codes for CASSLGQQETQYF.

The sample holds a few counts of this clone. At one end the junction does not follow the germline gene, possibly because of a read error. The rearrangement uses TRBV7-2 and TRBJ2-1, with no clear D. This CDR3 is built from 13 residues. Looked up from germline, CDR1 is SGHTA and CDR2 is FQGNSA. Written as DNA, the CDR3 is TGTGCGAGCAACCGCGAAACCCACAATGAGCAGTTCTTC. Translating it yields CASNRETHNEQFF.

The sample holds a few counts of this clone. The chain carries TRBV30 and TRBJ2-2; D gene uncertain. The V and J ends lost 5 bases and 5 bases respectively, with 12 bases between them. The germline CDR1 and CDR2 sequences are GTSNPN and SVGIG (reference sequence). This CDR3 contains 13 residues. The CDR3 region has the DNA TGTGCCTGGGAGACCGGTGAGACCGGGGAGCTGTTTTTT. It translates to CAWETGETGELFF.

The chain employs TRBV7-6 and TRBJ2-5; D is uncertain. Germline lookup yields CDR1 SGHVS and CDR2 FNYEAQ. V was pared by 7 bases and J by 2 bases, with 11 bases between. The CDR3 runs to 13 residues. CDR3 sequence reads: CASTKGQQETQYF. CDR3 DNA: TGTGCCAGCACGAAGGGTCAGCAAGAGACCCAGTACTTC.

The CDR3 protein is CASKLQESDYGYTF. In nucleotides, the CDR3 is TGTGCCAGTAAGTTGCAGGAGTCAGACTATGGCTACACCTTC. The V gene is TRBV19, the J gene TRBJ1-2; the D is unclear. The CDR3 totals 14 residues. The V end lost 7 bases, the J end lost 3 bases, and 15 bases lay between the germline ends. Looked up from germline, CDR1 is LNHDA and CDR2 is SQIVND (reference sequence).

This clone turned up a few times. The DNA of the CDR3 is TGTGCCAGCAGTTTATCGGGGGGAGCCCTTAGTACGCAGTATTTT. Its translation: CASSLSGGALSTQYF. The chain is built from TRBV27 and TRBJ2-3, with D tentatively TRBD2 (6 bases). The CDR3 sequence is 15 residues long. Deletions cut 0 bases from V and 8 bases from J, with 15 bases between. The germline V gene encodes CDR1 MNHEY and CDR2 SMNVEV (reference sequence).

J is TRBJ1-5 and V is TRBV4-1; tentatively, D is TRBD1 (6 bases). V was clipped by 4 bases and J by 4 bases, with 11 bases between them. The CDR3 consists of 14 residues. Germline CDR1 and CDR2: MGHRA and YSYEKL. CDR3 bases: TGCGCCAGCAGCCGACAACAGGGAAATCAGCCCCAGCATTTT. Translation: CASSRQQGNQPQHF.

The chain links TRBV30 to TRBJ1-6; D may be TRBD1 (5 bases). The CDR3 sequence is 13 residues long. Trimming stripped 3 bases from V and 5 bases from J, with 8 bases between. Germline CDR1 reads GTSNPN; CDR2 reads SVGIG (reference sequence). This CDR3 reads CAWRSGDNSPLHF. The CDR3 coding sequence is TGTGCCTGGAGATCGGGGGATAATTCACCCCTCCACTTT. Full variable domain (missing parts from reference TRBV30 and TRBJ1-6): SQTIHQWPATLVQPVGSPLSLECTVEGTSNPNLYWYRQAAGRGLQLLFYSVGIGQISSEVPQNLSASRPQDRQFILSSKKLLLSDSGFYLCAWRSGDNSPLHFGNGTRLTVT.

The CDR3 reads CASSLSAGGTEQYF. The CDR3 DNA is TGTGCCAGCAGTTTATCTGCAGGGGGCACCGAGCAGTACTTC. The chain links TRBV27 to TRBJ2-7; TRBD1 agrees at 8 bases. The CDR3 has 14 residues. V was clipped by 0 bases and J by 6 bases; unmatched bases: 4. Germline lookup yields CDR1 MNHEY and CDR2 SMNVEV (reference sequence).

This clone was seen a few times. The genes are TRBV14 and TRBJ2-1; 7 bases line up with TRBD2. J gave up 16 bases and V 9 bases, and 15 bases lay outside the gene matches. CDR1 is SGHDN, CDR2 FVKESK, per germline. CDR3 length: 12 amino acids. CDR3: CASKPGAGDRFF. CDR3 nucleotide sequence: TGTGCCAGTAAGCCGGGCGCGGGAGATCGTTTCTTC.

This chain uses TRBV5-1 with TRBJ2-5; perhaps TRBD2 as D (5 bases). Germline V lookup: CDR1 SGHRS, CDR2 YFSETQ. CDR3 length: 15 amino acids. Trimming left V 0 bases short and J 5 bases short, with 14 bases between. Here the CDR3 reads CASSLVRSGGETQYF. The CDR3 DNA reads TGCGCCAGCAGCTTGGTGAGGTCCGGCGGGGAGACCCAGTACTTC.

J is TRBJ2-7 and V is TRBV28, with D unclear. V lost 4 bases and J 4 bases, leaving 17 bases between the germline ends. The CDR3 consists of 15 residues. Germline assignment: CDR1 MDHEN and CDR2 SYDVKM. This CDR3 is CASSSSGLPRYEQYF. The CDR3 DNA reads as TGTGCCAGCAGTTCCTCCGGGCTCCCCAGGTACGAGCAGTACTTC.

The chain has TRBV28 and TRBJ2-3, with unresolved D. The CDR3 totals 14 residues. Germline CDR1 MDHEN, CDR2 SYDVKM. V gave up 5 bases and J gave up 5 bases, with 14 bases separating them. The CDR3 sequence is CASSTRRDGDTQYF. Written as DNA, the CDR3 is TGTGCCAGCAGTACGCGACGAGACGGAGATACGCAGTATTTT.

The chain has TRBV5-4 and TRBJ1-4; D is ambiguous. The germline CDR1 and CDR2 sequences are SGHNT and YYREEE (reference sequence). Trimming took 5 bases from V and 8 from J, leaving 16 bases between them. The CDR3 totals 14 residues. The CDR3 DNA reads as TGTGCCAGCAGTAACGACCCGCTGATGGAAAAACTGTTTTTT. As protein: CASSNDPLMEKLFF.

Concerning this clone itself: Other DNA sequences in this sample translate to the same CDR3. Written as DNA, the CDR3 is TGTGCCAGCTCCAGGGGTTACGAGCAGTACTTC. As protein: CASSRGYEQYF. The chain has TRBV5-8 and TRBJ2-7; D is possibly TRBD1 (6 bases). Germline V gene data show CDR1 as SGHTS and CDR2 as YDEGEE. Trimming removed 7 bases from V and 4 bases from J, with 9 bases in between. The CDR3 runs 11 residues.

Worth noting for this clone: Other nucleotide sequences from this sample produce the same CDR3. The chain has TRBV27 and TRBJ2-5; the D is unclear. CDR3 length equals 13 residues. In germline, CDR1 is MNHEY, CDR2 SMNVEV (reference sequence). Trimming removed 2 bases from V and 1 base from J, with 5 bases in between. The CDR3 DNA follows: TGTGCCAGCAGTTTAGTCGGCCAAGAGACCCAGTACTTC. Protein: CASSLVGQETQYF.

In this sample, this clone turned up once. CDR3 in amino acids: CASSRDRGYGYTF. As DNA, the CDR3 is TGTGCCAGCAGCCGGGACAGGGGATATGGCTACACCTTC. The V and J genes are TRBV5-4 and TRBJ1-2; TRBD1 aligns across 10 bases. The J segment lost 5 bases and the V segment lost 4 bases, leaving 2 bases of the junction unmatched. CDR1 and CDR2 (germline): SGHNT, YYREEE (reference sequence). The CDR3 covers 13 residues.

V gene TRBV5-4 combines with J gene TRBJ2-7; no definite D call. Germline V gene sequence: CDR1 SGHNT, CDR2 YYREEE (reference sequence). V lost 0 bases to trimming and J lost 4 bases, with 8 bases between them. This CDR3 has 13 amino acids. The CDR3 DNA sequence: TGTGCCAGCAGCTTGGGGGCTGCGTACGAGCAGTACTTC. It codes for CASSLGAAYEQYF. The full variable domain, rest sourced from reference TRBV5-4 and TRBJ2-7, is ETGVTQSPTHLIKTRGQQVTLRCSSQSGHNTVSWYQQALGQGPQFIFQYYREEENGRGNFPPRFSGLQFPNYSSELNVNALELDDSALYLCASSLGAAYEQYFGPGTRLTVT.

V usage is TRBV2 and J usage is TRBJ2-2, with D hard to call. Deletions cut 11 bases from V and 7 bases from J, with 20 bases between. The germline CDR1 and CDR2 sequences are SNHLY and FYNNEI. CDR3 length: 14 amino acids. In DNA form, the CDR3 reads TGTGCCTCGAGAAGAGACACTTTGGACGGGGAGCTGTTTTTT. This translates into CASRRDTLDGELFF.

This clone showed up many times. The rearrangement joins TRBV6-1 to TRBJ1-4; a possible D gene is TRBD1 (5 bases). Deletions cut 4 bases from V and 5 bases from J, with 8 bases between. The CDR3 length is 13 residues. Germline loops: CDR1 MNHNS, CDR2 SASEGT. The CDR3 here is CASSGWGNEKLFF. The CDR3 region has the DNA TGTGCCAGCAGTGGATGGGGGAATGAAAAACTGTTTTTT.

The sample holds many counts of this clone. The V and J genes are TRBV30 and TRBJ2-2; 10 bases map to TRBD2. Germline CDR1 is GTSNPN and CDR2 is SVGIG (reference sequence). V lost 0 bases and J lost 2; bases outside the gene matches: 6. This CDR3 spans 17 amino acids. Here the CDR3 DNA reads TGTGCCTGGAGTGTACGGTCTAGCGGGAGTAACACCGGGGAGCTGTTTTTT. It specifies CAWSVRSSGSNTGELFF.